The clone carrying this TCR beta chain occurred a few times. Its antigen is unknown. The entirety of the isolated RNA underwent reverse transcription, so expressed TCRB transcripts were sequenced. Sequencing used immunoSEQ multiplex PCR; TCRdb keeps in-frame clones, though not all of them. This sample has about 230,000 clones, with approximately 16% found just once. The data are from a study of beta chain features in type 1 diabetes. The CDR3 loop spans 16 amino acids. Germline loops: CDR1 SGHDN, CDR2 FVKESK. Trimming at V came to 1 base and at J to 6 bases, leaving 9 bases not matched to a gene. General observations from the study: The study found moderately but significantly shorter TCRB CDR3s in all four CD4+ subsets of Type 1 diabetes patients.

The source material was naive CD4+ T cells from blood. The sequence was obtained from a man aged 25 to 45 with type 1 diabetes. The chain uses TRBV14 and TRBJ1-2; TRBD1 aligns across 9 bases. CDR3 region: CASSQARGTGTHGYTF. In nucleotides, the CDR3 is TGTGCCAGCAGCCAAGCTCGGGGGACAGGGACACATGGCTACACCTTC.